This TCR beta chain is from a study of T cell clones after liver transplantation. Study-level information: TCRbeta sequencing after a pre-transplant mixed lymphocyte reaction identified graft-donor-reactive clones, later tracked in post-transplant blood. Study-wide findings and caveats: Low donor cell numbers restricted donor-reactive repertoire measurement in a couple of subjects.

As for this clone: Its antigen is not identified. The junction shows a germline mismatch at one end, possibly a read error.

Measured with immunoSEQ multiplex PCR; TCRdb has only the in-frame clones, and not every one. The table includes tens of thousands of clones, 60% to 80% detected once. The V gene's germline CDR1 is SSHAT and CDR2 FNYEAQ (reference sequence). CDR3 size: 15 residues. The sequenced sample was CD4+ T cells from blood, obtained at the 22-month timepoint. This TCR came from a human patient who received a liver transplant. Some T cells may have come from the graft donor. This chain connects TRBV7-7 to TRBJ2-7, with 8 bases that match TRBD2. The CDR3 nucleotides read TGTGCTAGCAGCTTAAACGGCGGGGGGTCCTACGAGCAGTACTTC. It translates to CASSLNGGGSYEQYF.